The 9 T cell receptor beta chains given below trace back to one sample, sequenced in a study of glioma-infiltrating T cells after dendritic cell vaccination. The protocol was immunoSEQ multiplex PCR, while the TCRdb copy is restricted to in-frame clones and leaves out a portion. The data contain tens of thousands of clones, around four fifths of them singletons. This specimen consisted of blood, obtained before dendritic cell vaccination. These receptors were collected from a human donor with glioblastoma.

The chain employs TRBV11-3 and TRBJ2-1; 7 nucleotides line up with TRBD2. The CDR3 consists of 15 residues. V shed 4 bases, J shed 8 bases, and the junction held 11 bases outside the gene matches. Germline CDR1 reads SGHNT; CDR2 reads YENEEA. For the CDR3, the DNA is TGTGCCAGCAGCTCGAACGGGAGGCCTGGAGATGAGCAGTTCTTC. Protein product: CASSSNGRPGDEQFF.

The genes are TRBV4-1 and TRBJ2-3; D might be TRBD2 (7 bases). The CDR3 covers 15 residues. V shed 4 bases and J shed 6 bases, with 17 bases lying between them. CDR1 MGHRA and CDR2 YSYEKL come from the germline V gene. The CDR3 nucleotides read TGCGCCAGCAGCCGGCAGGCGGGGGCCCTTGATACGCAGTATTTT. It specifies CASSRQAGALDTQYF.

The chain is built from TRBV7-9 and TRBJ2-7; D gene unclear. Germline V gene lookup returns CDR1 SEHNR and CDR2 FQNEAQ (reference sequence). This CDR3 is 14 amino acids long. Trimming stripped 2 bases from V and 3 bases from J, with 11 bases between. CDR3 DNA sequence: TGTGCCAGCAGCTTACGGTTCAACCGCTACGAGCAGTACTTC. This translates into CASSLRFNRYEQYF. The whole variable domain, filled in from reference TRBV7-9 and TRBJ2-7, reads DTGVSQNPRHKITKRGQNVTFRCDPISEHNRLYWYRQTLGQGPEFLTYFQNEAQLEKSRLLSDRFSAERPKGSFSTLEIQRTEQGDSAMYLCASSLRFNRYEQYFGPGTRLTVT.

CDR3 amino acids: CASSEGAPAYEQYF. CDR3 nucleotide sequence: TGTGCCAGCAGTGAGGGGGCACCCGCCTACGAGCAGTACTTC. This chain connects TRBV2 to TRBJ2-7, with D possibly TRBD1 on 6 matching bases. The germline gives CDR1 SNHLY, CDR2 FYNNEI. Trimming stripped 3 bases from V and 2 bases from J, with 11 bases between. This CDR3 region has 14 residues.

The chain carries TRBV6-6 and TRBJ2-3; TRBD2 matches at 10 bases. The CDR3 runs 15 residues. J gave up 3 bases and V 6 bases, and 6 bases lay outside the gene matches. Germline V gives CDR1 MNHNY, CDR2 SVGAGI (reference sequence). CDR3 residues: CASRPAGGPTDTQYF. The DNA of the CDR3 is TGTGCCAGCAGGCCAGCGGGGGGGCCGACAGATACGCAGTATTTT.

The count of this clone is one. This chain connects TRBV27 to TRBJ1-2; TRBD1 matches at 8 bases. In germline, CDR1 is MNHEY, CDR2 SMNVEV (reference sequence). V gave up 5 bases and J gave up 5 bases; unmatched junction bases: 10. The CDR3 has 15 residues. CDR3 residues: CASSLGTGKAYGYTF. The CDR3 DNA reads TGTGCCAGCAGTCTCGGGACAGGTAAGGCGTATGGCTACACCTTC.

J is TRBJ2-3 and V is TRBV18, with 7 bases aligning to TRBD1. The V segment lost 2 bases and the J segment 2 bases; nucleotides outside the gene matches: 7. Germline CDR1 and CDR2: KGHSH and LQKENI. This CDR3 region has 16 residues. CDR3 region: CASSPGGQAHTDTQYF. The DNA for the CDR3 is TGTGCCAGCTCACCAGGAGGACAGGCGCACACAGATACGCAGTATTTT.

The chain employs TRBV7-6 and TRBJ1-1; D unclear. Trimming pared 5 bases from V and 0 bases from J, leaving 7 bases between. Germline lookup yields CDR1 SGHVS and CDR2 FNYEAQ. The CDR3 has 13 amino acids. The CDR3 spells CASSADLNTEAFF. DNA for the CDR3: TGTGCCAGCAGCGCCGACTTGAACACTGAAGCTTTCTTT.

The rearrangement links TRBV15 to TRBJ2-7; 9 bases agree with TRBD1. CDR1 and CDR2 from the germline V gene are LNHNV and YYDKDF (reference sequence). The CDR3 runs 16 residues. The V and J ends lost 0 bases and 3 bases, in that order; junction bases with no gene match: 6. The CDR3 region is CATSRDPPGQGYEQYF. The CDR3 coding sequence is TGTGCCACCAGCAGAGATCCACCGGGACAGGGCTACGAGCAGTACTTC.